This T cell receptor (beta chain) was retrieved from a study of control samples from healthy donors and cancer patients. Some clones are missing from TCRdb's copy, which holds only in-frame ones; the method was immunoSEQ multiplex PCR. The sample holds some 130,000 clones, around 92% seen once. The V end lost 0 bases, the J end lost 7 bases, and 10 bases lay between the germline ends. There are 14 residues in the CDR3. Germline CDR1 reads SEHNR; CDR2 reads FQNEAQ (reference sequence). This rearrangement joins TRBV7-9 to TRBJ2-4; possibly TRBD2 for D (6 bases). The sample was blood. The clonotype originates from a woman aged 50 to 60 in good health. CDR3 nucleotide sequence: TGTGCCAGCAGCTTAGCCGGACGGGAGAACATTCAGTACTTC. This gives the protein CASSLAGRENIQYF. Full variable domain (missing parts from reference TRBV7-9 and TRBJ2-4): DTGVSQNPRHKITKRGQNVTFRCDPISEHNRLYWYRQTLGQGPEFLTYFQNEAQLEKSRLLSDRFSAERPKGSFSTLEIQRTEQGDSAMYLCASSLAGRENIQYFGAGTRLSVL.